These 28 T cell receptor beta chains originate from one sample sequenced in a study of CD8 T cells in ankylosing spondylitis (dated by TCRdb to about 2017). The library was prepared using 5' RACE. The instrument was an Illumina HiSeq 2500. TCRdb reanalyzed the raw reads on its own, using fastp at Q25 for trimming and MiXCR for clone calling, and kept in-frame beta chains. Every CDR3 protein is listed once, alongside the most common genes and DNA of its rows. This sample is represented by around 150,000 distinct CDR3 sequences; around 19% of them were singletons. The leading ten clones occupy around 7.6% of the sample. The specimen sequenced was blood, either unsorted or a sorted T cell fraction (not recorded which). These receptors originate from a male donor with ankylosing spondylitis or in good health (not recorded which).

This clonotype was seen only a few times. Here the CDR3 reads CASTQDRGYTNEQFF. CDR3 coding DNA: TGTGCCAGCACCCAGGACAGGGGATATACCAATGAGCAGTTCTTC. The V gene is TRBV11-2, the J gene TRBJ2-1; 9 bases are shared with TRBD1. The V gene's germline CDR1 is SGHAT and CDR2 FQNNGV. CDR3 size: 15 residues. With 7 bases clipped from V and 6 bases from J, the junction kept 10 bases outside the gene matches.

This rearrangement joins TRBV29-1 to TRBJ2-2; no reliable D call. CDR1 and CDR2 (germline): SQVTM, ANQGSEA. The CDR3 is 16 residues long. Trimming cost V 6 bases and J 4 bases, with 21 bases left between them. The CDR3 DNA reads TGCAGCGTCCCCATAGGCGGTTCCTATTCCACCGGGGAGCTGTTTTTT. Residues: CSVPIGGSYSTGELFF.

This clonotype occurred a few times. V gene TRBV20-1 combines with J gene TRBJ2-7; TRBD2 agrees at 8 bases. V lost 3 bases and J lost 5; bases outside the gene matches: 12. Germline lookup yields CDR1 DFQATT and CDR2 SNEGSKA (reference sequence). CDR3 length: 15 amino acids. The CDR3 here is CSARSLRGTSNEQYF. The CDR3 DNA follows: TGCAGTGCTAGGTCCCTCCGCGGGACTAGTAACGAGCAGTACTTC.

This clonotype has just a few counts. The gene calls are TRBV6-1 and TRBJ2-2, with 7 bases aligning to TRBD2. The CDR3 covers 14 residues. CDR1 is MNHNS, CDR2 SASEGT, per germline. V lost 2 bases, J lost 6 bases, and 3 bases stayed unmatched. The CDR3 loop is CASSEQGGAGELFF. Written as DNA, the CDR3 is TGTGCCAGCAGTGAACAGGGAGGGGCCGGGGAGCTGTTTTTT.

About this clonotype itself: A much larger clone lies a single base off, so this may be a read error. The CDR3 reads CVSRPSEGELEQYF. CDR3 DNA: TGTGTCAGCAGGCCTAGCGAGGGAGAATTGGAGCAGTACTTC. The V and J genes are TRBV28 and TRBJ2-7; D is possibly TRBD2 (6 bases). This CDR3 is built from 14 residues. The germline CDR1 and CDR2 sequences are MDHEN and SYDVKM. Full variable domain (rest looked up from reference TRBV28 and TRBJ2-7): DVKVTQSSRYLVKRTGEKVFLECVQDMDHENMFWYRQDPGLGLRLIYFSYDVKMKEKGDIPEGYSVSREKKERFSLILESASTNQTSMYLCVSRPSEGELEQYFGPGTRLTVT.

This clonotype was observed many times. The chain has TRBV27 and TRBJ1-1, with D unresolved. Germline V lookup: CDR1 MNHEY, CDR2 SMNVEV (reference sequence). Deletions cut 2 bases from V and 1 base from J, with 11 bases between. The CDR3 loop spans 15 amino acids. The CDR3 region is CASSLARRGNTEAFF. The CDR3 bases are TGTGCCAGCAGTTTAGCCCGCCGGGGGAACACTGAAGCTTTCTTT.

This clonotype was recorded many times. V is TRBV20-1 and J is TRBJ1-5, with 8 bases identical to TRBD1. Germline V gene sequence: CDR1 DFQATT, CDR2 SNEGSKA (reference sequence). With V trimmed by 3 bases and J by 3 bases, 22 bases remained unmatched. The CDR3 is 20 residues long. CDR3 loop: CSASVRWRQGSYGDNQPQHF. The CDR3 bases are TGCAGTGCTAGCGTACGATGGAGACAGGGGAGTTATGGTGACAATCAGCCCCAGCATTTT.

This clonotype came up many times. A read error may produce the germline difference seen at one junction end. The gene calls are TRBV14 and TRBJ2-2, with D perhaps matching TRBD1 or TRBD2 (5 bases each). The germline V gene encodes CDR1 SGHDN and CDR2 FVKESK. The length of the CDR3 is 18 residues. CDR3: CASTQTRGTGANTGELFF. The CDR3 DNA is TGTGCCAGCACCCAAACCCGGGGCACAGGCGCGAACACCGGGGAGCTGTTTTTT.

This clonotype was found many times. This sequence joins TRBV4-1 and TRBJ1-4; D might be TRBD1 (5 bases). The CDR3 length is 16 residues. CDR1 MGHRA and CDR2 YSYEKL come from the germline V gene. The V end lost 4 bases, the J end lost 0 bases, and 12 bases lay between the germline ends. The CDR3 DNA reads TGCGCCAGCAGCCCGGGACGCCATACAACTAATGAAAAACTGTTTTTT. Its translation: CASSPGRHTTNEKLFF.

The genes are TRBV12-5 and TRBJ2-2; D unresolved. Germline values: CDR1 LGHNT, CDR2 FRNRAP. The CDR3 length is 12 residues. The V gene lost 5 bases and the J gene lost 6 bases, with 7 bases spanning the gap. CDR3 sequence (DNA): TGTGCTAGTGGTCATCCCTCCGGGGAGCTGTTTTTT. It translates to CASGHPSGELFF.

This chain joins TRBV4-1 and TRBJ2-6; TRBD1 agrees at 7 bases. Germline lookup yields CDR1 MGHRA and CDR2 YSYEKL. The CDR3 is 15 amino acids. V trimming: 4 bases; J trimming: 4 bases; junction bases outside the gene matches: 4. The CDR3 DNA is TGCGCCAGCAGCCTTAGGGGGCTCGGGGCCAACGTCCTGACTTTC. It encodes CASSLRGLGANVLTF.

The gene calls are TRBV20-1 and TRBJ1-2; D gene uncertain. CDR1 and CDR2 from the germline V gene are DFQATT and SNEGSKA (reference sequence). The V end was cut by 0 bases, the J end by 1 base, with 3 bases between. This CDR3 contains 12 residues. Written as DNA, the CDR3 is TGCAGTGCTAGAGAGGTTAACTATGGCTACACCTTC. Residues: CSAREVNYGYTF.

This clonotype has a count of ten or more. This sequence joins TRBV5-1 and TRBJ1-4; D perhaps matches TRBD1 (5 bases). Between the trimmed V and J ends, which lost 1 base and 5 bases, there was a span of 9 bases. Looked up from germline, CDR1 is SGHRS and CDR2 is YFSETQ. The CDR3 is made up of 14 amino acids. The CDR3 nucleotides are TGCGCCAGCAGCTTGACAGGCCGCAATGAAAAACTGTTTTTT. It codes for CASSLTGRNEKLFF.

In this sample, this clonotype turned up many times. The V gene is TRBV28, the J gene TRBJ2-5, with no clear D. Germline V lookup: CDR1 MDHEN, CDR2 SYDVKM. With 5 bases removed from V and 10 bases from J, the gap between germline ends came to 17 bases. The CDR3 is 13 residues long. CDR3 in DNA: TGTGCCAGCAGTGAACCGGGCTTAAGGCACCAGTACTTC. Translated, it gives CASSEPGLRHQYF.

This rearrangement joins TRBV5-1 to TRBJ2-3; the match to TRBD2 covers 12 bases. Germline CDR1 and CDR2: SGHRS and YFSETQ. V lost 2 bases to trimming and J lost 0 bases; unmatched junction nucleotides: 4. The CDR3 totals 17 residues. CDR3 in amino acids: CASSFSGTSGSTDTQYF. The CDR3 region has the DNA TGCGCCAGCAGCTTTTCAGGGACTAGCGGGAGCACAGATACGCAGTATTTT.

This chain uses TRBV30 with TRBJ1-2, with a possible D match to TRBD1 (5 bases). Trimming shortened V by 1 base and J by 2 bases, and 5 bases separated the two germline ends. Per germline, CDR1 GTSNPN and CDR2 SVGIG (reference sequence). The CDR3 extends over 12 amino acids. The CDR3 region is CAWSAGNYGYTF. In nucleotides, the CDR3 is TGTGCCTGGAGTGCAGGGAACTATGGCTACACCTTC.

This clonotype has only a few counts. The chain has TRBV4-1 and TRBJ2-7, with D unclear. Trimming removed 0 bases from V and 1 base from J, with 7 bases in between. The CDR3 extends over 14 amino acids. Germline V CDR1 and CDR2: MGHRA, YSYEKL. The CDR3 here is CASSQEDLSYEQYF. In DNA form, the CDR3 reads TGCGCCAGCAGCCAAGAGGACCTTTCCTACGAGCAGTACTTC.

This clonotype was counted ten times or more. This sequence joins TRBV5-1 and TRBJ1-1, with 8 nucleotides matching TRBD1. CDR3 length: 13 amino acids. Trimming at V came to 4 bases and at J to 11 bases, leaving 10 bases not matched to a gene. CDR1 SGHRS and CDR2 YFSETQ come from the germline V gene. Here the CDR3 reads CASSGGQGNVAFF. CDR3 DNA: TGCGCCAGCAGCGGCGGACAGGGCAATGTGGCTTTCTTT. Combining the CDR3 with reference TRBV5-1 and TRBJ1-1 gives the whole variable domain KAGVTQTPRYLIKTRGQQVTLSCSPISGHRSVSWYQQTPGQGLQFLFEYFSETQRNKGNFPGRFSGRQFSNSRSEMNVSTLELGDSALYLCASSGGQGNVAFFGQGTRLTVV.

This clonotype was recorded many times. DNA for the CDR3: TGTGCCAGCAGCGTCCGGGGGGTTGACACTGAAGCTTTCTTT. This translates into CASSVRGVDTEAFF. This chain links TRBV9 with TRBJ1-1; tentatively, D is TRBD1 (5 bases). Germline V gene data show CDR1 as SGDLS and CDR2 as YYNGEE. The ends were cut back, 2 bases at V and 3 bases at J, with 11 bases in the middle. The CDR3 has 14 amino acids.

Regarding this clonotype: This may stem from a read error, because a much larger clone lies one nucleotide away. The chain carries TRBV3-1 and TRBJ2-5; 8 bases are a match to TRBD2. This CDR3 is 15 amino acids long. Per germline, CDR1 LGHDT and CDR2 YNNKEL (reference sequence). CDR3 DNA: TGTGCCAGCAGCCAAGTGCCGGGAGGGCCGGAGACCCAGTGCTTC. Translating it yields CASSQVPGGPETQCF.

This clonotype has just one count. This rearrangement joins TRBV12-3 or TRBV12-4 to TRBJ1-5; D remains ambiguous. The CDR3 has 14 residues. Trimming left V 5 bases short and J 0 bases short, with 8 bases between. CDR3 sequence (DNA): TGTGCCAGCAGTATAGGGTATAGCAATCAGCCCCAGCATTTT. Translating it yields CASSIGYSNQPQHF.

This clonotype was seen only a few times. The chain is built from TRBV9 and TRBJ2-2; D gene uncertain. The CDR3 has 14 amino acids. Trimming pared 0 bases from V and 1 base from J, leaving 4 bases between. CDR1 and CDR2 from the germline V gene are SGDLS and YYNGEE. CDR3 amino acids: CASSVARNTGELFF. The CDR3 DNA reads as TGTGCCAGCAGCGTAGCGCGGAACACCGGGGAGCTGTTTTTT. The full variable domain, completed using reference TRBV9 and TRBJ2-2, is DSGVTQTPKHLITATGQRVTLRCSPRSGDLSVYWYQQSLDQGLQFLIQYYNGEERAKGNILERFSAQQFPDLHSELNLSSLELGDSALYFCASSVARNTGELFFGEGSRLTVL.

This sequence joins TRBV28 and TRBJ1-1, with TRBD1 identical over 7 bases. The trim removed 2 bases at V and 5 bases at J, leaving 8 bases unmatched. CDR3 length equals 15 residues. Germline V lookup: CDR1 MDHEN, CDR2 SYDVKM. CDR3 bases: TGTGCCAGCAGTTTAAGGCCAGGGGGAGAGACTGAAGCTTTCTTT. It is translated as CASSLRPGGETEAFF.

Only a few counts were recorded for this clonotype. V gene TRBV20-1 combines with J gene TRBJ2-7, with 7 bases aligning to TRBD2. Germline V CDR1 and CDR2: DFQATT, SNEGSKA (reference sequence). With V trimmed by 4 bases and J by 0 bases, 6 bases remained unmatched. CDR3 size: 14 residues. CDR3 sequence (DNA): TGCAGTGCTATAAGCGGGGTGAGCTCCTACGAGCAGTACTTC. Its protein is CSAISGVSSYEQYF.

This clonotype occurred many times. V usage is TRBV5-1 and J usage is TRBJ1-1; no clear D. Between the trimmed V and J ends, which lost 4 bases and 5 bases, there was a span of 15 bases. The germline V gene encodes CDR1 SGHRS and CDR2 YFSETQ. The CDR3 length is 14 residues. CDR3 in amino acids: CASSADASRTEAFF. The DNA for the CDR3 is TGCGCCAGCAGCGCGGACGCCTCGAGAACTGAAGCTTTCTTT.

This clonotype was recorded at least ten times. The chain has TRBV27 and TRBJ2-7; no firm D call. The CDR3 loop spans 13 amino acids. Germline CDR1 and CDR2: MNHEY and SMNVEV (reference sequence). Trimming shortened V by 6 bases and J by 4 bases, and 13 bases separated the two germline ends. The CDR3 here is CASRPGSTYEQYF. DNA for the CDR3: TGTGCCAGCAGACCCGGTAGTACTTACGAGCAGTACTTC.

This rearrangement joins TRBV27 to TRBJ2-2; D possibly matches TRBD1 or TRBD2 (5 bases each). In germline, CDR1 is MNHEY, CDR2 SMNVEV (reference sequence). Between the trimmed V and J ends, which lost 5 bases and 2 bases, there was a span of 15 bases. The CDR3 spans 16 residues. DNA for the CDR3: TGTGCCAGCAGTCCCAGGGCAGGGACCAACACCGGGGAGCTGTTTTTT. Translated: CASSPRAGTNTGELFF.

This clonotype was detected many times. The J gene is TRBJ1-1, the V gene TRBV10-3; D not certain. Germline values: CDR1 ENHRY, CDR2 SYGVKD. The V end lost 0 bases, the J end lost 3 bases, and 8 bases lay between the germline ends. This CDR3 region has 14 residues. The CDR3 DNA is TGTGCCATCAGTGAGTCGACGGGGTACACTGAAGCTTTCTTT. Its translation: CAISESTGYTEAFF.